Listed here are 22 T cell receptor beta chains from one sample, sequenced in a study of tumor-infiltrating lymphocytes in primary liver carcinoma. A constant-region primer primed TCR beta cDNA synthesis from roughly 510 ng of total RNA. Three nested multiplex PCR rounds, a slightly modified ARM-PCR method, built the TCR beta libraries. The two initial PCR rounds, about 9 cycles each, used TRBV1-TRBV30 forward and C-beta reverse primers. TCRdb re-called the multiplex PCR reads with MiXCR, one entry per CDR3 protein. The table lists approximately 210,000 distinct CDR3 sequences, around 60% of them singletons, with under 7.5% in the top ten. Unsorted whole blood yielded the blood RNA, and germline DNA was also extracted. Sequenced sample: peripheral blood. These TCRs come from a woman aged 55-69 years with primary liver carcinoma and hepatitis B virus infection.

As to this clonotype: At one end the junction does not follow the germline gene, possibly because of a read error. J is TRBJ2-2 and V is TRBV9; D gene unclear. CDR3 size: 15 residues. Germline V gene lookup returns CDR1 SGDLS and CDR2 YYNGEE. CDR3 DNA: TGTGCCAGCAGCGTGTCTACCACGAAGACCGGGGAGCTGTTTTTT. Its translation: CASSVSTTKTGELFF.

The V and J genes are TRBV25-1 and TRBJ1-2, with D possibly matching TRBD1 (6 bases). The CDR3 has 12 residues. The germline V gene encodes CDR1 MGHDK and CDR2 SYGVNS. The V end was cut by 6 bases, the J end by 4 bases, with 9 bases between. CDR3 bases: TGTGCCAGCAGCAGGGGTAGCTATGGCTACACCTTC. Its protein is CASSRGSYGYTF.

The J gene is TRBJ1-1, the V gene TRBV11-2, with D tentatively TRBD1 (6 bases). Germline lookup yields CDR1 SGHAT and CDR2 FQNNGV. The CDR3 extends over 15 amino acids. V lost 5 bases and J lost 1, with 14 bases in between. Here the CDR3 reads CASSPIRGWNTEAFF. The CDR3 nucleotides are TGTGCCAGCAGCCCAATCAGGGGCTGGAACACTGAAGCTTTCTTT. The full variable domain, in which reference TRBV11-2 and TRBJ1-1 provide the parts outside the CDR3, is EAGVAQSPRYKIIEKRQSVAFWCNPISGHATLYWYQQILGQGPKLLIQFQNNGVVDDSQLPKDRFSAERLKGVDSTLKIQPAKLEDSAVYLCASSPIRGWNTEAFFGQGTRLTVV.

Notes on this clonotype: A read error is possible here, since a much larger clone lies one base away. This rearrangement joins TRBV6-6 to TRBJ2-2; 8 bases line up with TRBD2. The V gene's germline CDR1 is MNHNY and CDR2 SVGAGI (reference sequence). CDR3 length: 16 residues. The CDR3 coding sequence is TGTGCCAGCAGTTACTCACCAGCGGGAGCCCCCGGGGAGATGTTTTTT. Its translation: CASSYSPAGAPGEMFF.

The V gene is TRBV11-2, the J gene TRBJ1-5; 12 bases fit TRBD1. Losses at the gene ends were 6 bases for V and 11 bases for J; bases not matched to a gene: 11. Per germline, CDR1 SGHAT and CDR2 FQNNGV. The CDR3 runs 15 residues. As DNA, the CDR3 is TGTGCCAGCAGTTCCGGGACAGGGGGCTTGCAGGCCCAGCATTTT. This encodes CASSSGTGGLQAQHF.

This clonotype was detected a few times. In nucleotides, the CDR3 is TGTGCCAGCAGCCGGGGACTTACACAAGAGACCCAGTACTTC. This translates into CASSRGLTQETQYF. The chain joins TRBV6-1 to TRBJ2-5; TRBD2 is a possible D gene (6 bases). The length of the CDR3 is 14 residues. Trimming stripped 6 bases from V and 2 bases from J, with 13 bases between. Germline CDR1 and CDR2: MNHNS and SASEGT.

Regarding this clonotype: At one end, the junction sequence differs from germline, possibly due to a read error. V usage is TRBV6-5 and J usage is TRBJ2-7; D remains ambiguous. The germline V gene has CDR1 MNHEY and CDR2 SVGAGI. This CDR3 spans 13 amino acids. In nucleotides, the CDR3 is TGTGCCAGCAGGCACCCCAGGACCTACGAGCAGTGCTTC. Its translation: CASRHPRTYEQCF.

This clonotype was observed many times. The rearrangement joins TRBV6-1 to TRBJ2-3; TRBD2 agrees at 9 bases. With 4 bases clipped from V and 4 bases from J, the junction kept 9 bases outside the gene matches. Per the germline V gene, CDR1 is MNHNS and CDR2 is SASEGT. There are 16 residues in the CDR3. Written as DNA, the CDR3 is TGTGCCAGCAGTGCGGGGACTAGCAATCTCGCAGATACGCAGTATTTT. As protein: CASSAGTSNLADTQYF.

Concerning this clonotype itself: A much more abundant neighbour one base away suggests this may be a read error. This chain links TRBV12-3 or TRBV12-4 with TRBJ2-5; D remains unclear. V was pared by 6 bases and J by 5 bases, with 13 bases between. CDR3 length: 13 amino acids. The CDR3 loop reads CASRAGVLETQYF. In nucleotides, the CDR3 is TGTGCCAGCAGGGCCGGAGTGCTGGAGACCCAGTACTTC.

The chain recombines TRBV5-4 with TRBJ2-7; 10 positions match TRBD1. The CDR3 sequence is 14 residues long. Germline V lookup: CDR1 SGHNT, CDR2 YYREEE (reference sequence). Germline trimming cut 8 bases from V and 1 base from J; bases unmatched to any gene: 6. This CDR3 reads CARSTGQGSYEQYF. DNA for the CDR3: TGTGCCAGGAGCACGGGACAGGGGTCCTACGAGCAGTACTTC.

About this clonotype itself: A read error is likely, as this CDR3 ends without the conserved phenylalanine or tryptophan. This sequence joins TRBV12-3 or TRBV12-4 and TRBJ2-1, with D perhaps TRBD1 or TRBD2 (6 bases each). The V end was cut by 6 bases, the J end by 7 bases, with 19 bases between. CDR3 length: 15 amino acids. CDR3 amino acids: CASRRGRGGSNEQFL. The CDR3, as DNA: TGTGCCAGCAGGCGTGGCAGGGGAGGTTCAAATGAGCAGTTCTTA.

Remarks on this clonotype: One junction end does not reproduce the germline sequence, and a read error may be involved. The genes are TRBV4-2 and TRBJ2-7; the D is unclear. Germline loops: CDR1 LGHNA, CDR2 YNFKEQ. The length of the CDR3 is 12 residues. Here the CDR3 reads CANSRTGYEQYF. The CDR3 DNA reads TGTGCCAACAGCCGGACGGGCTACGAGCAGTACTTC.

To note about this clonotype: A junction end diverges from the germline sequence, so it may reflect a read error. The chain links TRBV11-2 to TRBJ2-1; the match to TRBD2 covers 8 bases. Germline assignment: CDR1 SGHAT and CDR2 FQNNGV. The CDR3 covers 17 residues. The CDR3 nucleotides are TGTGACAGCAGCTTAGGTTTGGTAACGGGAGGGCCGAATGAGCAGTTCTTC. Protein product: CDSSLGLVTGGPNEQFF. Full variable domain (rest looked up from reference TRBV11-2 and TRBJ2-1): EAGVAQSPRYKIIEKRQSVAFWCNPISGHATLYWYQQILGQGPKLLIQFQNNGVVDDSQLPKDRFSAERLKGVDSTLKIQPAKLEDSAVYLCDSSLGLVTGGPNEQFFGPGTRLTVL.

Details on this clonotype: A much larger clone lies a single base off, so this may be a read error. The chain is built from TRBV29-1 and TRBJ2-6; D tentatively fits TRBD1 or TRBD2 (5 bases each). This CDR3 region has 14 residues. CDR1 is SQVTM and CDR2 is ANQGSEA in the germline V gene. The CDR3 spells CSVGGSSGAYVLTF. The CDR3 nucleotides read TGCAGCGTTGGGGGGAGCTCTGGGGCCTACGTCCTGACTTTC.

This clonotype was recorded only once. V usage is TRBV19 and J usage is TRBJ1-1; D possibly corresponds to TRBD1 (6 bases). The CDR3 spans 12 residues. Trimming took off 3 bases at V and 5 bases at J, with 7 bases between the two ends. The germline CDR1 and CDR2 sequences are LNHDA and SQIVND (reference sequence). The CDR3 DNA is TGTGCCAGTAGTATTAGGGGGACTGAAGCTTTCTTT. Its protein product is CASSIRGTEAFF.

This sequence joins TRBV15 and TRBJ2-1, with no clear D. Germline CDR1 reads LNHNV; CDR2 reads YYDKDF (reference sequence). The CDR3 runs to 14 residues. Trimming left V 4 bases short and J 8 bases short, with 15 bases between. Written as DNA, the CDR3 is TGTGCCACCAGCACCGCGAGGTCAGCCCATGAGCAGTTCTTC. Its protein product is CATSTARSAHEQFF. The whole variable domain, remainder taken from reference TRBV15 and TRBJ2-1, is DAMVIQNPRYQVTQFGKPVTLSCSQTLNHNVMYWYQQKSSQAPKLLFHYYDKDFNNEADTPDNFQSRRPNTSFCFLDIRSPGLGDTAMYLCATSTARSAHEQFFGPGTRLTVL.

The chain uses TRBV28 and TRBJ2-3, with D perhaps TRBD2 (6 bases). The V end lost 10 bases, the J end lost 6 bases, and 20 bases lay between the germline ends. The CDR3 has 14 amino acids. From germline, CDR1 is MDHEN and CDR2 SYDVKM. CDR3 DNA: TGTGCCACCCGGGACTCCTTGACGTTGGATACGCAGTATTTT. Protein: CATRDSLTLDTQYF.

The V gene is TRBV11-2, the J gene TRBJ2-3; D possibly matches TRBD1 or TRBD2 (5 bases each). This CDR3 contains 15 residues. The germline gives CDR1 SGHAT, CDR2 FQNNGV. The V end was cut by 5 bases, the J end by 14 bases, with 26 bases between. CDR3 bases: TGTGCCAGCAGCCCCGGGGCGAGAGGTGGAGGTACCCTGTATTTT. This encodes CASSPGARGGGTLYF.

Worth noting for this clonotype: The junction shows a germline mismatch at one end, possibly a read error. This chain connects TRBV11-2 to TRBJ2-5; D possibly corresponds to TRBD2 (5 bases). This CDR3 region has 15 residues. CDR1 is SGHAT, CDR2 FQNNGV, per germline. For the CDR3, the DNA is TGTGCCTGCAGCTTAAGGCCAGCGGAACAAGAGGCCCAGTACTTC. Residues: CACSLRPAEQEAQYF. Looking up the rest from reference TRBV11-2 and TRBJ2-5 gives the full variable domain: EAGVAQSPRYKIIEKRQSVAFWCNPISGHATLYWYQQILGQGPKLLIQFQNNGVVDDSQLPKDRFSAERLKGVDSTLKIQPAKLEDSAVYLCACSLRPAEQEAQYFGPGTRLLVL.

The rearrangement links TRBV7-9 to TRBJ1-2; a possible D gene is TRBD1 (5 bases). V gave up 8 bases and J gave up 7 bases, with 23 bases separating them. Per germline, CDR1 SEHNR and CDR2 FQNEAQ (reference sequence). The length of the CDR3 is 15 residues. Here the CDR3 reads CASCRGTASALGYTF. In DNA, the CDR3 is TGTGCCAGCTGCAGAGGGACCGCAAGCGCCCTTGGCTACACCTTC.

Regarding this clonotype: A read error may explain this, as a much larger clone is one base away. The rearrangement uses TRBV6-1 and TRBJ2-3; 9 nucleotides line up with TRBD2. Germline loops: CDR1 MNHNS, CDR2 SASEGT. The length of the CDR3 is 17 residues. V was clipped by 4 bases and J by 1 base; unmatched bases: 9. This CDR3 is CASSGTAGGQGTDTQYF. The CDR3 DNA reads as TGTGCCAGCAGTGGGACGGCGGGGGGGCAAGGCACAGATACGCAGTATTTT.

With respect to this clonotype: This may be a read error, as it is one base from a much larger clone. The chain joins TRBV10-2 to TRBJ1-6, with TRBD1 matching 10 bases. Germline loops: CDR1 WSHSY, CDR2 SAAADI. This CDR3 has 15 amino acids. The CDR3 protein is CVSSPGQGMESPLHF. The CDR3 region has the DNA TGCGTCAGCAGCCCGGGACAGGGGATGGAGTCACCCCTCCACTTT.